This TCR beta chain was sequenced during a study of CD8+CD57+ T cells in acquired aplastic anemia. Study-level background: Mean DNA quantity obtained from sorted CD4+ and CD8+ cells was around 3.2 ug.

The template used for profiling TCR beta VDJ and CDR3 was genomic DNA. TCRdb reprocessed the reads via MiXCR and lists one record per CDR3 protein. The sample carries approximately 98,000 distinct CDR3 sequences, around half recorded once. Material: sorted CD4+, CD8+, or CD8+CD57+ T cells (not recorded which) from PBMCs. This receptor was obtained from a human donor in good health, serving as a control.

The CDR3 spells CAWALDGEAFF. CDR3 bases: TGTGCCTGGGCCTTGGACGGTGAAGCTTTCTTT. This chain connects TRBV30 to TRBJ1-1; D ambiguous. Germline CDR1 GTSNPN, CDR2 SVGIG (reference sequence). The CDR3 contains 11 residues. V was trimmed by 5 bases and J by 7 bases, leaving 11 bases between them.